This T cell receptor beta chain was sequenced for a study of blood T cell repertoires in COVID-19. Background on the study: The United States, Italy and Spain were the sources of the acute and convalescent COVID-19 samples. T cells, B-cell-depleted T cells, or PBMCs supplied cDNA or gDNA.

The germline CDR1 and CDR2 sequences are LNHDA and SQIVND (reference sequence). The CDR3 has 15 amino acids. Trimming took off 3 bases at V and 1 base at J, with 12 bases between the two ends. Method: immunoSEQ multiplex PCR; TCRdb's copy keeps in-frame clones and lacks some. The sample carries about 90,000 clones, 70% to 90% recorded once. The chain recombines TRBV19 with TRBJ1-1; D may be TRBD1 (6 bases). Sequenced sample: peripheral blood. This receptor was obtained from a woman between 65 and 79 years old with active or convalescent COVID-19. The CDR3 nucleotides read TGTGCCAGTAGTATGTGGACAGACCCGAACACTGAAGCTTTCTTT. The encoded protein is CASSMWTDPNTEAFF.